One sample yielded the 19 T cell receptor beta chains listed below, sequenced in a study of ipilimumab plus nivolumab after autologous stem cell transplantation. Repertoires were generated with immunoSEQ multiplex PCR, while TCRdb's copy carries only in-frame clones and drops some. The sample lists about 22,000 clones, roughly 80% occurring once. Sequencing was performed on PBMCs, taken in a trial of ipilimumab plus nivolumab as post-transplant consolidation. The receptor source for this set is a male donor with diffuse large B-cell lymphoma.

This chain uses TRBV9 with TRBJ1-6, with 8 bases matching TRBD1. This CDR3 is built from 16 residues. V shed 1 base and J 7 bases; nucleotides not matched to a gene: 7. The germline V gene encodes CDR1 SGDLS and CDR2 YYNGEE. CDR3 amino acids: CASSVSPQGENSPLHF. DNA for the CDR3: TGTGCCAGCAGCGTAAGCCCACAGGGGGAGAATTCACCCCTCCACTTT.

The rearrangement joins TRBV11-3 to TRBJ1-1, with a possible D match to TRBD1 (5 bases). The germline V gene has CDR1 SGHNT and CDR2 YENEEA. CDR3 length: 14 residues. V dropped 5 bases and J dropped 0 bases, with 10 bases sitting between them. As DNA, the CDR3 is TGTGCCAGCAGCGTCGCAGGGATGAACACTGAAGCTTTCTTT. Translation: CASSVAGMNTEAFF.

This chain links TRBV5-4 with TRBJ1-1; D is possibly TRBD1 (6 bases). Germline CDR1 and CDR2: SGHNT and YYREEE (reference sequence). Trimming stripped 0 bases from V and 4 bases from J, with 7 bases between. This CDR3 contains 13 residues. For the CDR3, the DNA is TGTGCCAGCAGCTTGGACAGGGTCACTGAAGCTTTCTTT. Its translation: CASSLDRVTEAFF.

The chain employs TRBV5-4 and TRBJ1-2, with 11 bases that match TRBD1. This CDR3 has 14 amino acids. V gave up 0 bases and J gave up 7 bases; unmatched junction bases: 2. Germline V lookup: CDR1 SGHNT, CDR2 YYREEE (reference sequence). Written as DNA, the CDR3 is TGTGCCAGCAGCTTGGGGGACAGGGGGAGTGGCTACACCTTC. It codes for CASSLGDRGSGYTF.

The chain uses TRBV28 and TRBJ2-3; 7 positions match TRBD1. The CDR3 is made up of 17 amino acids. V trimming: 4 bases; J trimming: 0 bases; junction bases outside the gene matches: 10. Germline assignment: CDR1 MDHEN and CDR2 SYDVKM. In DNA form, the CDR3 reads TGTGCCAGCAGTTCGACAGGGCCGGGTTTTAGCACAGATACGCAGTATTTT. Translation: CASSSTGPGFSTDTQYF. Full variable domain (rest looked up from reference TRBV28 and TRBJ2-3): DVKVTQSSRYLVKRTGEKVFLECVQDMDHENMFWYRQDPGLGLRLIYFSYDVKMKEKGDIPEGYSVSREKKERFSLILESASTNQTSMYLCASSSTGPGFSTDTQYFGPGTRLTVL.

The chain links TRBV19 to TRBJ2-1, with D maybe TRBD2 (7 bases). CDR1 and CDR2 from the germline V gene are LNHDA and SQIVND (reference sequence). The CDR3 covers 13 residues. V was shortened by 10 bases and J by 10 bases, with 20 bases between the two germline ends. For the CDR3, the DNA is TGTGCCACCGGAAATCGGGGGGCAGGGGAGCAGTTCTTC. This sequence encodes CATGNRGAGEQFF.

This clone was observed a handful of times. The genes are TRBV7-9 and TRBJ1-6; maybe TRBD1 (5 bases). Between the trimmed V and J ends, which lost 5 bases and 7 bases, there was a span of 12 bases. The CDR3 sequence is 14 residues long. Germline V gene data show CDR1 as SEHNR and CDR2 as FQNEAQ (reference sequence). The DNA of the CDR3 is TGTGCCAGCAGCAGGGGCATTGTGAATTCACCCCTCCACTTT. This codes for CASSRGIVNSPLHF.

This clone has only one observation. The CDR3 loop is CASGLMGNYGYTF. The CDR3 nucleotides read TGTGCTAGTGGTTTGATGGGTAACTATGGCTACACCTTC. The gene calls are TRBV12-5 and TRBJ1-2; no clear D gene. The CDR3 runs 13 residues. The V end was cut by 2 bases, the J end by 1 base, with 5 bases between. Germline CDR1 LGHNT, CDR2 FRNRAP.

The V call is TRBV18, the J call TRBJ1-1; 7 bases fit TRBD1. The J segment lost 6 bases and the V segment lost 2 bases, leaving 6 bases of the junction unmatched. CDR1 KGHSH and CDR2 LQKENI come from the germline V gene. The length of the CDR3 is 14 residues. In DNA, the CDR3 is TGTGCCAGCTCACCAGGACAGGCTAACGCTGAAGCTTTCTTT. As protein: CASSPGQANAEAFF.

DNA for the CDR3: TGTGCCAGCAGTTTACAAAGCACAGATACGCAGTATTTT. Translated, it gives CASSLQSTDTQYF. V gene TRBV6-5 combines with J gene TRBJ2-3; D call uncertain. Germline V gene data show CDR1 as MNHEY and CDR2 as SVGAGI. The CDR3 is 13 residues long. V shed 4 bases and J shed 0 bases, with 5 bases lying between them.

CDR3 protein: CASSTGTFNTGELFF. CDR3 DNA sequence: TGTGCCAGCAGCACCGGGACATTTAACACCGGGGAGCTGTTTTTT. The genes are TRBV13 and TRBJ2-2; D perhaps matches TRBD1 (6 bases). Deletions cut 5 bases from V and 2 bases from J, with 12 bases between. CDR3 length equals 15 residues. The germline V gene encodes CDR1 PRHDT and CDR2 FYEKMQ (reference sequence).

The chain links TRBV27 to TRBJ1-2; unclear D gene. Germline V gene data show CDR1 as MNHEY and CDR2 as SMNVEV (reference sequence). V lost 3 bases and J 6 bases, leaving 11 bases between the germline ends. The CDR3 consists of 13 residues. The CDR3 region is CASSFRDLDGYTF. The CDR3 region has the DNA TGTGCCAGCAGTTTTAGGGATTTAGATGGCTACACCTTC.

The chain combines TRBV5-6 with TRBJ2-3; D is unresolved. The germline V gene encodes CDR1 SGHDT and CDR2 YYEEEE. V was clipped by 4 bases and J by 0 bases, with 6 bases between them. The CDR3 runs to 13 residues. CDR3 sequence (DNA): TGTGCCAGCAGCCCCGAAAGCACAGATACGCAGTATTTT. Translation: CASSPESTDTQYF.

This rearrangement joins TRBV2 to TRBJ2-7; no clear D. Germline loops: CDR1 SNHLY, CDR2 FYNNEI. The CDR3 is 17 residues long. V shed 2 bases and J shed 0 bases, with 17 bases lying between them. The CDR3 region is CASSEIPRQTFSYEQYF. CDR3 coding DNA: TGTGCCAGCAGTGAAATCCCGCGGCAGACGTTCTCCTACGAGCAGTACTTC. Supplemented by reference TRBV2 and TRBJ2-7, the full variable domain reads EPEVTQTPSHQVTQMGQEVILRCVPISNHLYFYWYRQILGQKVEFLVSFYNNEISEKSEIFDDQFSVERPDGSNFTLKIRSTKLEDSAMYFCASSEIPRQTFSYEQYFGPGTRLTVT.

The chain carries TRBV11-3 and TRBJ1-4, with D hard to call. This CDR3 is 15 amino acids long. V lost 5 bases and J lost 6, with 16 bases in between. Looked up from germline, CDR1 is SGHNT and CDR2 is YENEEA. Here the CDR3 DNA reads TGTGCCAGCAGCCCCTCCACGAGGAAGGATGAAAAACTGTTTTTT. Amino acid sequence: CASSPSTRKDEKLFF.

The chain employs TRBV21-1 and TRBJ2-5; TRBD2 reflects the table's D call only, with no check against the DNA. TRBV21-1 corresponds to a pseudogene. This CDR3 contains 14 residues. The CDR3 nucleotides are TGTGCCAGCAGCGAACTAGCGGGTCTAAGGGCCCAGTACTTC. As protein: CASSELAGLRAQYF.

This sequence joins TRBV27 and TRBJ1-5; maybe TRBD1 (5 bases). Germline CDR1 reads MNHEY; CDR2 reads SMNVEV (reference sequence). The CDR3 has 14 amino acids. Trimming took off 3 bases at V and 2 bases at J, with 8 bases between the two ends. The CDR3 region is CASSFFRGNQPQHF. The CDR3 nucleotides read TGTGCCAGCAGTTTCTTCAGGGGCAATCAGCCCCAGCATTTT.

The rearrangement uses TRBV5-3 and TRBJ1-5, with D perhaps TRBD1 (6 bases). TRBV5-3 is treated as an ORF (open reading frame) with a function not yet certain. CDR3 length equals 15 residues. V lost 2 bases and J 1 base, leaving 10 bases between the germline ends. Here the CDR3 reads CARSFWGHSNQPQHF. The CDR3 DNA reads TGTGCCAGAAGCTTTTGGGGACACAGCAATCAGCCCCAGCATTTT.

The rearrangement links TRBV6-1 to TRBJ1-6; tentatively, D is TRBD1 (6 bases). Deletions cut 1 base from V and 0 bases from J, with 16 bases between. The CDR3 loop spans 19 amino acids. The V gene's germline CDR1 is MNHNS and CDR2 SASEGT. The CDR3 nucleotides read TGTGCCAGCAGTGAAGATGTGGGGGGCTCCAGCTCCTATAATTCACCCCTCCACTTT. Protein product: CASSEDVGGSSSYNSPLHF.